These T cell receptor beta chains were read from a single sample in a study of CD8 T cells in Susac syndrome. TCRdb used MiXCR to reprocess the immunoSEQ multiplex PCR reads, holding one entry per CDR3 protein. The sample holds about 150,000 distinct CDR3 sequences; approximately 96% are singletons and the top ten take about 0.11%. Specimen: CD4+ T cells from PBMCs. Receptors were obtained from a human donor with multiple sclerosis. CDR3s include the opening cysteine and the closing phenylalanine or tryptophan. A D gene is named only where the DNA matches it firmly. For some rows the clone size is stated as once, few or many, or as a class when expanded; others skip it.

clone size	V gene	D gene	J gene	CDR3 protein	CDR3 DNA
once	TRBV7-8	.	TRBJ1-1	CASSLWTGTEAFF	TGTGCCAGCAGCTTGTGGACGGGCACTGAAGCTTTCTTT
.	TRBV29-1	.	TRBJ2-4	CSVAQGGENIQYF	TGCAGCGTTGCCCAGGGGGGGGAAAACATTCAGTACTTC
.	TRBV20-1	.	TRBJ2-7	CSAPLGAEQYF	TGCAGTGCTCCACTGGGCGCCGAGCAGTACTTC
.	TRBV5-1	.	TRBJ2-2	CASSRLWSPSNTGELFF	TGCGCCAGCAGCCGGTTGTGGAGTCCTTCGAACACCGGGGAGCTGTTTTTT
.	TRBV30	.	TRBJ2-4	CAWRSGPEGIQYF	TGTGCCTGGAGGTCGGGGCCCGAGGGCATTCAGTACTTC
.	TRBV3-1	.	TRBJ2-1	CASSQDRRDYNEQFF	TGTGCCAGCAGCCAAGACAGGAGAGACTACAATGAGCAGTTCTTC
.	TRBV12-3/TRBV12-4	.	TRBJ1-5	CASSFRDSNQPQHF	TGTGCCAGCAGTTTTCGCGATAGCAATCAGCCCCAGCATTTT
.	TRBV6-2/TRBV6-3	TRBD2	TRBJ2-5	CASSRPPGLAGKETQYF	TGTGCCAGCAGTCGGCCTCCGGGACTAGCGGGGAAAGAGACCCAGTACTTC
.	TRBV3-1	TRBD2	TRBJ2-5	CASSQDSTSSETQYF	TGTGCCAGCAGCCAAGATTCGACTAGCAGCGAGACCCAGTACTTC
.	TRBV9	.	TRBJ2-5	CASSVGGDRQETQYF	TGTGCCAGCAGCGTAGGAGGGGACCGTCAAGAGACCCAGTACTTC
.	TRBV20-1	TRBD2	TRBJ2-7	CSAPRGESYEQYF	TGCAGTGCCCCTCGGGGGGAAAGCTACGAGCAGTACTTC
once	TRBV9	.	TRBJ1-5	CASSSHANQPQHF	TGTGCCAGCAGTAGTCATGCCAATCAGCCCCAGCATTTT
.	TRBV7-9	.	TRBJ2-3	CASSFSGVTDTQYF	TGTGCCAGCAGCTTTTCGGGGGTCACAGATACGCAGTATTTT
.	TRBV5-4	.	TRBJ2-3	CASSPDSHPADTQYF	TGTGCCAGCAGCCCAGACAGCCACCCCGCAGATACGCAGTATTTT
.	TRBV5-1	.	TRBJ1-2	CASSLGQAPYYGYTF	TGCGCCAGCAGCTTGGGACAGGCGCCTTACTATGGCTACACCTTC
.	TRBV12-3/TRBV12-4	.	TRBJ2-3	CASSGRSRGDTQYF	TGTGCCAGCAGTGGACGATCTCGAGGAGATACGCAGTATTTT
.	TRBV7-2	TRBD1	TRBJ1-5	CASSLSGQSGGQPQHF	TGTGCCAGCAGCTTATCGGGACAGTCGGGAGGGCAGCCCCAGCATTTT
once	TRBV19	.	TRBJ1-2	CASSPGGTRAYGYTF	TGTGCCAGTAGTCCAGGAGGGACAAGGGCCTATGGCTACACCTTC
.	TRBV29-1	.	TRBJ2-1	CSVDYNEQFF	TGCAGCGTCGATTACAATGAGCAGTTCTTC
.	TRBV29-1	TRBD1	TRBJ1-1	CGTGGLSEAFF	TGCGGGACAGGGGGCCTTTCTGAAGCTTTCTTT
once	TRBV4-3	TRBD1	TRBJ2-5	CASSQDLATGGQETQYF	TGCGCCAGCAGCCAAGATCTGGCTACAGGGGGCCAAGAGACCCAGTACTTC
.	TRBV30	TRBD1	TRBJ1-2	CAWDTGAGWDGYTF	TGTGCCTGGGATACAGGGGCGGGTTGGGACGGCTACACCTTC
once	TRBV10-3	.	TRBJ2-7	CAISDLNYEQYF	TGTGCCATCTCTGACCTTAACTACGAGCAGTACTTC
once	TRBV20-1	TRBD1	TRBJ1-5	CSATDRGINQPQHF	TGCAGTGCTACAGACAGGGGTATCAATCAGCCCCAGCATTTT
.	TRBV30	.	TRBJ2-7	CAWSGQWIGRYF	TGTGCCTGGAGTGGGCAATGGATTGGGAGGTACTTC
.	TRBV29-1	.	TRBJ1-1	CSVRGWVTEAFF	TGCAGCGTTCGGGGATGGGTCACTGAAGCTTTCTTT
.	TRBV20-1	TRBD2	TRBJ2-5	CSASFGGSGNRRETQYF	TGCAGTGCTAGCTTTGGGGGTAGCGGGAACCGTCGAGAGACCCAGTACTTC
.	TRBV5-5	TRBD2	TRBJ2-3	CASSLPGGYTDTQYF	TGTGCCAGCAGCTTACCCGGGGGGTACACAGATACGCAGTATTTT
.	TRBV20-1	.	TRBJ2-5	CSARERRGRPYQETQYF	TGCAGTGCTAGAGAACGGCGGGGCAGGCCCTACCAAGAGACCCAGTACTTC
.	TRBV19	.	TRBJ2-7	CASSMSRRVGEQYF	TGTGCCAGTAGTATGTCCCGCAGGGTAGGCGAGCAGTACTTC
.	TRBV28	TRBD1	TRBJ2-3	CASWGTGEVADTQYF	TGTGCCAGTTGGGGGACAGGGGAGGTCGCAGATACGCAGTATTTT
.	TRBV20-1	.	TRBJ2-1	CSAREPTGYNEQFF	TGCAGTGCTAGAGAACCTACAGGCTACAATGAGCAGTTCTTC
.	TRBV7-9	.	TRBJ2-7	CASSLDLHEQYF	TGCGCCAGCAGCTTAGACCTCCACGAGCAGTACTTC
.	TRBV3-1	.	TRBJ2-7	CASSQEPVSSYEQYF	TGTGCCAGCAGCCAAGAACCCGTCAGCTCCTACGAGCAGTACTTC
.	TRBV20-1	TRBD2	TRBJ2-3	CSAIQREGSTDTQYF	TGCAGTGCTATACAGCGGGAGGGGTCCACAGATACGCAGTATTTT
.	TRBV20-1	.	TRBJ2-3	CSASSDRQADTQYF	TGCAGTGCTAGTTCCGACAGGCAGGCAGATACGCAGTATTTT
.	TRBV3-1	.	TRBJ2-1	CASSPPGVLEQFF	TGTGCCAGCAGCCCCCCCGGGGTACTAGAGCAGTTCTTC
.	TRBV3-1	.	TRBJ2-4	CASSQDGRSVKNIQYF	TGTGCCAGCAGCCAAGATGGGCGGAGCGTTAAAAACATTCAGTACTTC
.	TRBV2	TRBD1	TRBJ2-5	CASDGGQAQETQYF	TGTGCCAGCGACGGAGGACAGGCCCAAGAGACCCAGTACTTC
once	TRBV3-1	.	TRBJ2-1	CASSRLPGVGEQFF	TGTGCCAGCAGCCGACTTCCAGGGGTCGGTGAGCAGTTCTTC
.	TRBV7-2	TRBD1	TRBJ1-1	CASSLARTGNTEAFF	TGTGCCAGCAGCTTAGCTAGGACAGGGAACACTGAAGCTTTCTTT
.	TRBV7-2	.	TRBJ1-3	CASSLAMANTIYF	TGTGCCAGCAGCTTAGCTATGGCAAACACCATATATTTT
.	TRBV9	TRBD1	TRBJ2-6	CASSVAATGIGANVLTF	TGTGCCAGCAGCGTAGCCGCGACAGGGATTGGGGCCAACGTCCTGACTTTC
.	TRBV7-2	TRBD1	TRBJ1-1	CASSSDRVTNTEAFF	TGTGCCAGCAGCTCAGACAGGGTTACAAACACTGAAGCTTTCTTT
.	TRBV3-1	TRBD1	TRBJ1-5	CASSRKGQNNQPQHF	TGTGCCAGCAGCCGTAAGGGACAGAACAATCAGCCCCAGCATTTT
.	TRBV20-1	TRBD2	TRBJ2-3	CSARGLSGRADTQYF	TGCAGTGCTAGGGGGCTTAGCGGGAGGGCAGATACGCAGTATTTT
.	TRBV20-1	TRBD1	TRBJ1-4	CSARQGAGEKLFF	TGCAGTGCCAGACAGGGGGCGGGTGAAAAACTGTTTTTT
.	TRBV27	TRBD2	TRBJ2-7	CASSTRTSGRYEQYF	TGTGCCAGCAGCACCCGGACTAGCGGGAGATACGAGCAGTACTTC